The clone carrying this T cell receptor beta chain occurred once. This record belongs to a study of technical replicates of blood from several donors. Profiled with immunoSEQ multiplex PCR; TCRdb holds only in-frame clones, not every one. Of tens of thousands of clones listed, 92% are singletons. The CDR3 has 16 residues. Germline lookup yields CDR1 SGHNT and CDR2 YYREEE (reference sequence). V was clipped by 0 bases and J by 6 bases; unmatched bases: 7. Sequencing was performed on PBMCs. This clonotype was obtained from a human donor in good health. Some clones in this sample may be carry-over from other donors' samples. The chain links TRBV5-4 to TRBJ2-2; 8 nucleotides agree with TRBD1. The CDR3 DNA is TGTGCCAGCAGCTTGGACCGTGACAGGGGCGCCGGGGAGCTGTTTTTT. Translated, it gives CASSLDRDRGAGELFF.